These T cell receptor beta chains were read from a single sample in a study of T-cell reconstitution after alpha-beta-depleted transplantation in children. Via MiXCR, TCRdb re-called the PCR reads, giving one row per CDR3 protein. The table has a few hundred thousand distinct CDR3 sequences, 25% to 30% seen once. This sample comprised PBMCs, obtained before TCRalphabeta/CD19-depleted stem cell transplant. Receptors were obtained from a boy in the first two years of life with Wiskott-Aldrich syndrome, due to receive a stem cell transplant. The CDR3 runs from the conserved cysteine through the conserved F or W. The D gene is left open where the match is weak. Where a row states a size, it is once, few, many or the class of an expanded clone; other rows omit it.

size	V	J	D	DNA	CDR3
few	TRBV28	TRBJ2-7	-	TGTGCCAGCAGTCTTTCCCTTTACGAGCAGTACTTC	CASSLSLYEQYF
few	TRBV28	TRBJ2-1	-	TGTGCCATCCTATCTAGCGTCAGCTCCTACAATGAGCAGTTCTTC	CAILSSVSSYNEQFF
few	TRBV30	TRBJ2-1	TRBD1	TGTGCCTGGAGTGTACCAGACAGGGTTGGAAATGAGCAGTTCTTC	CAWSVPDRVGNEQFF
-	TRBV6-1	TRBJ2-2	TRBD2	TGTGCCAGCAGGCCTACCACTAGCGGCGACACCGGGGAGCTGTTTTTT	CASRPTTSGDTGELFF
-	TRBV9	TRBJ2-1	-	TGTGCCAGCAGCGTAGTTGGACAGAACAATGAGCAGTTCTTC	CASSVVGQNNEQFF
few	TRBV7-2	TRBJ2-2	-	TGTGCCAGCAGCCTCAATTCGAGATCGGGCACCGGGGAGCTGTTTTTT	CASSLNSRSGTGELFF
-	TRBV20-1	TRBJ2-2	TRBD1	TGCAGTGCCACCGGGACAGGGACCGGGGAGCTGTTTTTT	CSATGTGTGELFF
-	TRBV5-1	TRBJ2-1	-	TGCGCCAGCAGATCGTGGGGCCCTGGGGGGTGGCCCAATGAGCAGTTCTTC	CASRSWGPGGWPNEQFF
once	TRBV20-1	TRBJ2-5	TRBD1	TGCAGTGCCACGGACAGGAAAGAGACCCAGTACTTC	CSATDRKETQYF
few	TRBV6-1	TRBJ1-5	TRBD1	TGTGCCAGCAGTGGACAGGGGGCAGGTCAGCCCCAGCATTTT	CASSGQGAGQPQHF
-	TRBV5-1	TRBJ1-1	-	TGCGCCAGCACCACCGGCGGCGGACTGAACACTGAAGCTTTCTTT	CASTTGGGLNTEAFF
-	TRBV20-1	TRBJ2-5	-	TGCAGTGCTAGGCCGGGAGCCCAAGAGACCCAGTACTTC	CSARPGAQETQYF
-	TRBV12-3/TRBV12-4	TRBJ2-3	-	TGTGCCAGCAGTTTCCGGGATTATACAGATACGCAGTATTTT	CASSFRDYTDTQYF
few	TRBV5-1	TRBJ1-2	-	TGCGCCAGCAGCCCCATCGGTACTGTTGGTCGAGCTGGCTACACCTTC	CASSPIGTVGRAGYTF
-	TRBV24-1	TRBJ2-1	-	TGTGCCACCAGTGATCCTACGGGAACGGGGGAGGATGAGCAGTTCTTC	CATSDPTGTGEDEQFF
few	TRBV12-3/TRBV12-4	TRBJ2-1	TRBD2	TGTGCCAGCAGTTTGCCGGGACTAGCGGGACGGCTAGAGTCCTACAATGAGCAGTTCTTC	CASSLPGLAGRLESYNEQFF
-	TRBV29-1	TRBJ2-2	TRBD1	TGCAGCGTTGAAGAACAGGGGCACACCGGGGAGCCGTTTTTT	CSVEEQGHTGEPFF
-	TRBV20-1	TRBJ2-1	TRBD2	TGCAGTGCGAGGGTAGCGGGAGGGTACAATGAGCAGTTCTTC	CSARVAGGYNEQFF